A selection of T cell receptor beta chains follows, all from one sample in a study of patients and donors after allogeneic stem cell transplantation. TCRdb independently ran MiXCR on the RT-PCR reads; one entry per CDR3 protein. This sample has some 960,000 distinct CDR3 sequences, with over 15% found just once. The sequencing sample was made of blood, either unsorted or a sorted T cell fraction (not recorded which). The receptors were gathered from a human donor who was either an allogeneic HSCT recipient or a stem cell or donor lymphocyte infusion donor (not recorded which). It is not recorded whose cells these are; they may come from a transplant donor. CDR3s include the opening cysteine and the closing phenylalanine or tryptophan. D genes are given only for firm matches. Clone size is stated in some rows and not others, as once, few, many or a class when expanded.

j_gene	abundance	v_gene	d_gene	len	CDR3nt	CDR3aa
TRBJ1-1	.	TRBV19	.	12	TGTGCCAGTGTCACAGGGTCGACTGAAGCTTTCTTT	CASVTGSTEAFF
TRBJ2-1	.	TRBV14	TRBD2	15	TGTGCCAGCAGCTCTTATGTGGTCCCTCGGGAGGGGCAGTTCTTC	CASSSYVVPREGQFF
TRBJ2-3	.	TRBV4-1	TRBD2	18	TGCGCCAGCAGCCAAACCCCCACTAGCGGGAGTGGTACAGATACGCAGTATTTT	CASSQTPTSGSGTDTQYF
TRBJ1-1	few	TRBV10-3	TRBD1	16	TGTGCCATTTCCCCTGGACAGGGGGGGATGGGCACTGAAGCTTTCTTT	CAISPGQGGMGTEAFF
TRBJ1-1	.	TRBV27	TRBD1	17	TGTGCCAGCAGATACCGGGACAGGGGGCGTGGGAACACTGAAGCTTTCTTT	CASRYRDRGRGNTEAFF
TRBJ2-5	.	TRBV5-4	.	13	TGTGCCAGCAGCGAGACTAGGAAGGAGACCCAGTACTTC	CASSETRKETQYF
TRBJ1-5	few	TRBV7-2	.	14	TGTGCCAGCAGCTTAGTAGGGTTCAATCAGCCCCAGCATTTT	CASSLVGFNQPQHF
TRBJ2-1	.	TRBV2	.	19	TGTGCCAGCAGTGCAAAACCTGTGGGCGGGCGTAGCTCCTACAATGAGCAGTTCTTC	CASSAKPVGGRSSYNEQFF
TRBJ2-7	few	TRBV3-1	.	15	TGTGCCAGCAGCCAAGAGGCCCGGAGAGGTGGTGAGCAGTACTTC	CASSQEARRGGEQYF
TRBJ2-3	.	TRBV3-1	.	13	TGTGCCAGCAGCCAAGATGCGGCAAATACGCAGTATTTT	CASSQDAANTQYF
TRBJ2-1	.	TRBV7-2	.	17	TGTGCCAGCAGCTTACCTTCCTACCGACTAGGCGATAATGAGCAGTTCTTC	CASSLPSYRLGDNEQFF
TRBJ2-1	.	TRBV3-1	.	15	TGTGCCAGCAGCCAAAGTCGCGCTCGTTACAATGAGCAGTTCTTC	CASSQSRARYNEQFF
TRBJ2-3	few	TRBV12-3/TRBV12-4	TRBD1	14	TGTGCCAGCAGGAGACAGGGCCTCACAGATACGCAGTATTTT	CASRRQGLTDTQYF
TRBJ2-1	.	TRBV12-3/TRBV12-4	.	14	TGTGCCAGCAGTTTACCGGGAGCAATTAATGAGCAGTTCTTC	CASSLPGAINEQFF
TRBJ2-1	.	TRBV11-2	TRBD2	19	TGTGCCAGCAGCTTACCTACCACCCTAGCGGGAGGGGCCTACAATGAGCAGTTCTTC	CASSLPTTLAGGAYNEQFF
TRBJ2-1	.	TRBV11-3	TRBD2	15	TGTGCCAGCAGCTTAGGCGGGAGGGCCGTGGATGAGCAGTTCTTC	CASSLGGRAVDEQFF
TRBJ2-2	.	TRBV27	.	14	TGTGCCAGCAGATCTTTAGCTGGGACCGGGGAGCTGTTTTTT	CASRSLAGTGELFF
TRBJ1-5	few	TRBV15	.	15	TGTGCCACCAGCAGGGAGGGCTCCTTCAATCAGCCCCAGCATTTT	CATSREGSFNQPQHF
TRBJ2-3	.	TRBV29-1	TRBD1	13	TGCAGCGTCCGGACAGGGCTCACAGATACGCAGTATTTT	CSVRTGLTDTQYF
TRBJ1-4	.	TRBV7-9	.	16	TGTGCCAGCAGTTTCAGGGGCCAATCAACTAATGAAAAACTGTTTTTT	CASSFRGQSTNEKLFF